The 5 T cell receptor beta chains listed next were all sequenced from one sample in a study of blood T cell repertoires in COVID-19. TCRdb's copy holds only in-frame clones and misses some; the assay was immunoSEQ multiplex PCR. Among approximately 15,000 clones listed, around 83% were seen once. The sample consisted of peripheral blood. Source of these receptors: a woman aged 50 to 65 with active or convalescent COVID-19.

The chain links TRBV19 to TRBJ2-2, with 9 bases matching TRBD1. The CDR3 length is 15 residues. With 7 bases clipped from V and 6 bases from J, the junction kept 9 bases outside the gene matches. Per germline, CDR1 LNHDA and CDR2 SQIVND (reference sequence). CDR3 in amino acids: CASNPQGADSGELFF. The CDR3 DNA is TGTGCCAGTAATCCACAGGGGGCCGATTCCGGGGAGCTGTTTTTT.

This clone was observed a few times. The chain carries TRBV6-2 or TRBV6-3 and TRBJ1-4; 9 nucleotides match TRBD1. V shed 2 bases, J shed 7 bases, and the junction held 8 bases outside the gene matches. The CDR3 is 16 amino acids. Per the germline V gene, CDR1 is MNHEY and CDR2 is SVGEGT. CDR3 DNA: TGTGCCAGCAGTTACGCCGGGACAGGGCTTAGTGAAAAACTGTTTTTT. This translates into CASSYAGTGLSEKLFF.

The chain uses TRBV7-8 and TRBJ2-3; D is perhaps TRBD1 (6 bases). The CDR3 runs to 17 residues. Trimming removed 6 bases from V and 3 bases from J, with 22 bases in between. Germline assignment: CDR1 SGHVS and CDR2 FQNEAQ. The CDR3, as DNA: TGTGCCAGCAGGCGCGGGCGGGCCAGGGGAAGAACAGATACGCAGTATTTT. Its translation: CASRRGRARGRTDTQYF.

This clone was counted a few times. V is TRBV7-9 and J is TRBJ2-5, with 8 bases that match TRBD1. Germline V lookup: CDR1 SEHNR, CDR2 FQNEAQ (reference sequence). This CDR3 comprises 15 residues. V shed 5 bases, J shed 2 bases, and the junction held 7 bases outside the gene matches. As DNA, the CDR3 is TGTGCCAGCAGCCCCGGACAGGGCGCTCAAGAGACCCAGTACTTC. Translating it yields CASSPGQGAQETQYF.

The chain combines TRBV19 with TRBJ2-1, with a possible D match to TRBD1 (6 bases). The CDR3 has 15 amino acids. Trimming shortened V by 1 base and J by 8 bases, and 15 bases separated the two germline ends. CDR1 is LNHDA and CDR2 is SQIVND in the germline V gene (reference sequence). CDR3: CASSIGPGARDEQFF. The DNA for the CDR3 is TGTGCCAGTAGTATAGGTCCAGGGGCGAGGGATGAGCAGTTCTTC.